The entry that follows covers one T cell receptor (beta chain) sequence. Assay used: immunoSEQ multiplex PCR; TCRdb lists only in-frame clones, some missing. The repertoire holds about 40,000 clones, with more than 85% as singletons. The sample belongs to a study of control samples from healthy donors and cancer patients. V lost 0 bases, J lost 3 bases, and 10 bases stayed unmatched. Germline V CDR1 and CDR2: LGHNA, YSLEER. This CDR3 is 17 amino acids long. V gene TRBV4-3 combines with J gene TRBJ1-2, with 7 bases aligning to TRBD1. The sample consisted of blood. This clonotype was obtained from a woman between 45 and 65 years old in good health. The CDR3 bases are TGCGCCAGCAGCCAAGAGGGGAGAGGGGGCGGGCACTATGGCTACACCTTC. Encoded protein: CASSQEGRGGGHYGYTF.